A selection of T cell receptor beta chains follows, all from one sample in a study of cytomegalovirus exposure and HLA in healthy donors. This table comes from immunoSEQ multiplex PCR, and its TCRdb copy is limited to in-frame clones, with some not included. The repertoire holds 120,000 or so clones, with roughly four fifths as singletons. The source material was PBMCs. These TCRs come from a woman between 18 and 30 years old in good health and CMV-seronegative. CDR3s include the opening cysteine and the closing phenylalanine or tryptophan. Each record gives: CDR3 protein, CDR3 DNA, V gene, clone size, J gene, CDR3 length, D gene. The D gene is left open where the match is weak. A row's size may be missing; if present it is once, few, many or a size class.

CASSNSGQGEKLFF | TGTGCCAGCAGCAACTCCGGACAGGGTGAAAAACTGTTTTTT | TRBV7-9 | NA | TRBJ1-4 | 14 | TRBD1
CASSRRDRWETQYF | TGTGCCAGCAGCCGTCGGGACAGGTGGGAGACCCAGTACTTC | TRBV5-4 | NA | TRBJ2-5 | 14 | TRBD1
CASSFSGRGDTQYF | TGCGCCAGCAGTTTCAGCGGGAGGGGAGATACGCAGTATTTT | TRBV5-1 | NA | TRBJ2-3 | 14 | TRBD2
CASSPSSASYEQYF | TGTGCCAGCAGCCCGTCTAGCGCATCCTACGAGCAGTACTTC | TRBV7-2 | NA | TRBJ2-7 | 14 | NA
CASSIDSLRTEAFF | TGTGCCAGTAGTATAGATTCTCTTCGGACTGAAGCTTTCTTT | TRBV19 | NA | TRBJ1-1 | 14 | NA
CASSIVGGRALNEQFF | TGTGCCAGTAGTATCGTGGGCGGGAGGGCCCTCAATGAGCAGTTCTTC | TRBV19 | once | TRBJ2-1 | 16 | TRBD2
CASSQDRGDRGLNEQFF | TGTGCCAGCAGCCAAGATCGCGGGGACAGGGGGCTAAATGAGCAGTTCTTC | TRBV14 | NA | TRBJ2-1 | 17 | TRBD1
CASRVTENTEAFF | TGTGCCAGCAGGGTCACAGAGAACACTGAAGCTTTCTTT | TRBV6-1 | NA | TRBJ1-1 | 13 | NA
CASSQGTSGHKNSQYF | TGTGCCAGCAGCCAGGGGACTAGCGGCCACAAAAACAGTCAGTACTTC | TRBV4-2 | once | TRBJ2-4 | 16 | TRBD2
CSVDRGLTQYF | TGCAGCGTTGACAGGGGATTAACGCAGTATTTT | TRBV29-1 | NA | TRBJ2-3 | 11 | NA
CATRGGMNTEAFF | TGTGCCACACGAGGGGGAATGAACACTGAAGCTTTCTTT | TRBV2 | once | TRBJ1-1 | 13 | NA
CASSPSPGYEQYF | TGTGCCAGTAGCCCCTCCCCAGGTTACGAGCAGTACTTC | TRBV19 | NA | TRBJ2-7 | 13 | NA
CASRQGGATDTQYF | TGTGCCAGTAGGCAGGGCGGGGCCACAGATACGCAGTATTTT | TRBV19 | NA | TRBJ2-3 | 14 | NA
CASSLGQGAAGANGLTF | TGTGCCAGCAGCTTAGGACAGGGGGCGGCTGGGGCCAACGGCCTGACTTTC | TRBV7-3 | NA | TRBJ2-6 | 17 | TRBD1
CAAGYREDQPQHF | TGTGCCGCAGGGTATCGGGAGGATCAGCCCCAGCATTTT | TRBV19 | NA | TRBJ1-5 | 13 | NA
CASRAGTGSTEAFF | TGTGCCAGCAGAGCCGGGACAGGTAGCACTGAAGCTTTCTTT | TRBV7-8 | few | TRBJ1-1 | 14 | TRBD1
CACIDRIVDNEQFF | TGTGCCTGCATCGATAGAATAGTGGACAATGAGCAGTTCTTC | TRBV30 | NA | TRBJ2-1 | 14 | NA
CASSHRWGGSYEQYF | TGCGCCAGCAGCCATCGGTGGGGCGGCTCCTACGAGCAGTACTTC | TRBV4-3 | NA | TRBJ2-7 | 15 | NA
CASSLSPPRGGYTF | TGTGCCAGCAGTTTATCGCCCCCCCGAGGTGGCTACACCTTC | TRBV27 | NA | TRBJ1-2 | 14 | NA
CASSKGDRTGVDSYNEQFF | TGTGCCAGCAGCAAAGGGGATAGAACAGGGGTGGACTCCTACAATGAGCAGTTCTTC | TRBV21-1 | NA | TRBJ2-1 | 19 | NA
CASSPPSGRTDTQYF | TGCGCCAGCAGCCCACCCAGCGGCCGCACAGATACGCAGTATTTT | TRBV4-1 | NA | TRBJ2-3 | 15 | NA
CASSLRSGNTGELFF | TGCGCCAGCAGCTTGAGGTCGGGAAACACCGGGGAGCTGTTTTTT | TRBV5-1 | NA | TRBJ2-2 | 15 | NA
CASSEDYQETQYF | TGCGCCAGCAGTGAGGACTACCAAGAGACCCAGTACTTC | TRBV10-1 | NA | TRBJ2-5 | 13 | NA
CASSRRDSYEQYF | TGTGCCAGTAGTCGGCGGGACTCCTACGAGCAGTACTTC | TRBV19 | NA | TRBJ2-7 | 13 | NA
CASSLSVYGYTF | TGTGCCAGCAGCTTGAGCGTCTATGGCTACACCTTC | TRBV5-6 | once | TRBJ1-2 | 12 | NA
CASSPLPGTGNDGYTF | TGTGCCAGCTCACCACTTCCGGGAACAGGGAACGATGGCTACACCTTC | TRBV18 | NA | TRBJ1-2 | 16 | NA
CASRTRGGSHYGYTF | TGTGCCAGCCGTACTCGCGGGGGCTCGCACTATGGCTACACCTTC | TRBV6-6 | NA | TRBJ1-2 | 15 | NA
CAISERVDRNQPQHF | TGTGCCATCAGTGAGCGGGTGGATCGCAATCAGCCCCAGCATTTT | TRBV10-3 | once | TRBJ1-5 | 15 | NA
CASSPRTRMETQYF | TGTGCCAGCAGCCCAAGGACTAGAATGGAGACCCAGTACTTC | TRBV7-9 | NA | TRBJ2-5 | 14 | TRBD2
CASSPYTEAFF | TGTGCCAGCAGCCCTTACACTGAAGCTTTCTTT | TRBV7-9 | NA | TRBJ1-1 | 11 | NA
CASRRTGGPWGYTF | TGCGCCAGCAGACGGACAGGGGGCCCGTGGGGCTACACCTTC | TRBV4-1 | NA | TRBJ1-2 | 14 | TRBD1
CAWRQSGAAPLHF | TGTGCCTGGAGACAGTCAGGGGCGGCACCCCTCCACTTT | TRBV30 | NA | TRBJ1-6 | 13 | NA
CASSPGGHSNQPQHF | TGTGCCAGCTCACCAGGGGGCCATAGCAATCAGCCCCAGCATTTT | TRBV18 | NA | TRBJ1-5 | 15 | NA
CAWSVPDRGETGELFF | TGTGCCTGGAGTGTCCCCGACAGGGGGGAGACCGGGGAGCTGTTTTTT | TRBV30 | NA | TRBJ2-2 | 16 | TRBD1
CASSYRTGNQPQHF | TGTGCCAGCAGTTACAGGACAGGCAATCAGCCCCAGCATTTT | TRBV6-5 | few | TRBJ1-5 | 14 | NA
CASSSGQGDLGGYTF | TGTGCCAGCAGCTCGGGACAGGGCGATTTAGGGGGCTACACCTTC | TRBV5-4 | NA | TRBJ1-2 | 15 | TRBD1
CASSLAGGPREQYF | TGTGCCAGCAGCTTAGCGGGAGGGCCGAGAGAGCAGTACTTC | TRBV7-2 | few | TRBJ2-7 | 14 | TRBD2
CASSSAGGTGRNYGYTF | TGTGCCAGCAGCTCGGCGGGTGGGACAGGCCGGAACTATGGCTACACCTTC | TRBV7-8 | NA | TRBJ1-2 | 17 | TRBD1
CASSKGAASYEQYF | TGTGCCAGCTCTAAGGGGGCGGCATCCTACGAGCAGTACTTC | TRBV7-9 | NA | TRBJ2-7 | 14 | TRBD1
CASSFIGGDQETQYF | TGTGCCAGCAGCTTCATCGGAGGGGACCAAGAGACCCAGTACTTC | TRBV7-8 | NA | TRBJ2-5 | 15 | NA
CASSLAGTSGSSYEQYF | TGCGCCAGCAGCTTGGCCGGGACTAGCGGGTCTTCCTACGAGCAGTACTTC | TRBV5-1 | NA | TRBJ2-7 | 17 | TRBD2
CASREGTVGGYTF | TGTGCCAGCAGGGAGGGGACAGTTGGTGGCTACACCTTC | TRBV5-4 | NA | TRBJ1-2 | 13 | TRBD1
CASSPPRASGGPDTQYF | TGTGCCAGCAGCCCGCCGAGGGCTAGCGGAGGTCCAGATACGCAGTATTTT | TRBV5-5 | NA | TRBJ2-3 | 17 | TRBD2